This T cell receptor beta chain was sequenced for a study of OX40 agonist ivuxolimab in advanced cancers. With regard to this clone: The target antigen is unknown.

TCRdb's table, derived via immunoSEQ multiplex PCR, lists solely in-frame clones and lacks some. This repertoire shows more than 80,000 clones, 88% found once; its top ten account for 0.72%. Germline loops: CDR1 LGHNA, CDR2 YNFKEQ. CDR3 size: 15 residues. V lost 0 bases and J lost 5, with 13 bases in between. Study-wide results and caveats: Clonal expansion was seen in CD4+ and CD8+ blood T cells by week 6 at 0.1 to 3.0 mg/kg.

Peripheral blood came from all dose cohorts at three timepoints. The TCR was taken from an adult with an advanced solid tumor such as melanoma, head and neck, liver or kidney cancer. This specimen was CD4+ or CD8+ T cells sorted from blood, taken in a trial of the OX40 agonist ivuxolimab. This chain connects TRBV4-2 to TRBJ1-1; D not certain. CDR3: CASSQDLGRWTEAFF. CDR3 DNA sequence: TGTGCCAGCAGCCAAGATCTTGGCAGGTGGACTGAAGCTTTCTTT.